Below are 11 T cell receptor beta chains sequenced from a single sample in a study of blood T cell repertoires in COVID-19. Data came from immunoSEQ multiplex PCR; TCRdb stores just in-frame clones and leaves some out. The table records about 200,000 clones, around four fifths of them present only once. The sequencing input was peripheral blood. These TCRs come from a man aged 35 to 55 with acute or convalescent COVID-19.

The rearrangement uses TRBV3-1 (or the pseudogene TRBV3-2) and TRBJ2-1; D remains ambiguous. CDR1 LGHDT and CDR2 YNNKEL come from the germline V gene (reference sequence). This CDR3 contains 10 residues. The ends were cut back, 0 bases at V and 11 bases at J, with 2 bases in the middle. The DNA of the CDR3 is TGTGCCAGCAGCCAAGATAAGCAGTTCTTC. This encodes CASSQDKQFF.

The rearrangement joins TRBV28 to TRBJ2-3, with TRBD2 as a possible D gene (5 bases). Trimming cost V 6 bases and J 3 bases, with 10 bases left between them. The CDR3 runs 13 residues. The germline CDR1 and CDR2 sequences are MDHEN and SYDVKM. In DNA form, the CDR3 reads TGTGCCAGCAGCCCTCCGGGGACAGATACGCAGTATTTT. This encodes CASSPPGTDTQYF.

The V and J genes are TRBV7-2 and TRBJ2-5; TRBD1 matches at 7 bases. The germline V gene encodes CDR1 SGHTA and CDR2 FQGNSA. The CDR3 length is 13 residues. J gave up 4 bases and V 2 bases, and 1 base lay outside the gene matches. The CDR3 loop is CASSLSGGETQYF. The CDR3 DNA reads TGTGCCAGCAGCTTATCAGGGGGAGAGACCCAGTACTTC.

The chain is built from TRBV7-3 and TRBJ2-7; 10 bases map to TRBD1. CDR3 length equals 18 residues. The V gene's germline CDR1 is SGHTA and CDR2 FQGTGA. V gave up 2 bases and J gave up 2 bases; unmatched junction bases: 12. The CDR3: CASSLYPPRQGATYEQYF. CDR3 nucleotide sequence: TGTGCCAGCAGCTTATACCCCCCGAGACAGGGGGCCACCTACGAGCAGTACTTC.

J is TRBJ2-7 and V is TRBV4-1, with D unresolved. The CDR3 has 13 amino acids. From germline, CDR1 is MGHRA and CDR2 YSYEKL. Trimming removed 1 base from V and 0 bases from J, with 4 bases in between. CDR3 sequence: CASSQVHSYEQYF. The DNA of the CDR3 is TGCGCCAGCAGCCAAGTCCACTCCTACGAGCAGTACTTC.

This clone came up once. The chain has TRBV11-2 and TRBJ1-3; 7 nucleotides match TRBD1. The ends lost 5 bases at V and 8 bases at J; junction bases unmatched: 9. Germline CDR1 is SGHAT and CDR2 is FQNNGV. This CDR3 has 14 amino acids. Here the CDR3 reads CASSRQGSTDTIYF. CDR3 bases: TGTGCCAGCAGCAGACAGGGTTCGACAGACACCATATATTTT.

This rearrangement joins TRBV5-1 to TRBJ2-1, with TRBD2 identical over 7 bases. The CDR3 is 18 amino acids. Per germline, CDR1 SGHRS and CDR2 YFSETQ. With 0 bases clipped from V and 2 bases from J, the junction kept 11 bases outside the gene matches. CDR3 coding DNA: TGCGCCAGCAGCTTGGGTCCTCTTGCGGGAGATGCCTACAATGAGCAGTTCTTC. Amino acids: CASSLGPLAGDAYNEQFF.

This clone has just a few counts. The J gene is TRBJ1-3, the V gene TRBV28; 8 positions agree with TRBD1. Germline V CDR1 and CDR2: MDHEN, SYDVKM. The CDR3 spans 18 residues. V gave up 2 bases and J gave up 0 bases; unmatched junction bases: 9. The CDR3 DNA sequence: TGTGCCAGCAGTTTAGCAGGACAGGGAAGGGGCTCTGGAAACACCATATATTTT. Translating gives CASSLAGQGRGSGNTIYF. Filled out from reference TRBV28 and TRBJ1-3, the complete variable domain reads DVKVTQSSRYLVKRTGEKVFLECVQDMDHENMFWYRQDPGLGLRLIYFSYDVKMKEKGDIPEGYSVSREKKERFSLILESASTNQTSMYLCASSLAGQGRGSGNTIYFGEGSWLTVV.

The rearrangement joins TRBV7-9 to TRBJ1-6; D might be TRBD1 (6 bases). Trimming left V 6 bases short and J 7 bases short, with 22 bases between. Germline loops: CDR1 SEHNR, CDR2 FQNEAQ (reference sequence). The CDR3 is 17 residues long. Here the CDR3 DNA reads TGTGCCAGCAGACCCGGGGCTCCGGGACAACCAAATTCACCCCTCCACTTT. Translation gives CASRPGAPGQPNSPLHF.

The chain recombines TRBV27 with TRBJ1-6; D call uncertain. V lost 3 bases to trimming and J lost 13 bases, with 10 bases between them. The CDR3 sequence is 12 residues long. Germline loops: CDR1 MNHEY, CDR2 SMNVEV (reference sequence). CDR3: CASSFPTGPLHF. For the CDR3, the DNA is TGTGCCAGCAGTTTTCCAACGGGGCCCCTCCACTTT.

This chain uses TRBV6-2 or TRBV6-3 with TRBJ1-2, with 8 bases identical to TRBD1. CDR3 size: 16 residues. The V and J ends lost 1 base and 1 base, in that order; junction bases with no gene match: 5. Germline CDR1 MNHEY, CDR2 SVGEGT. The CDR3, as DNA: TGTGCCAGCAGTTACTTAAGACAGGGGATTAACTATGGCTACACCTTC. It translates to CASSYLRQGINYGYTF.